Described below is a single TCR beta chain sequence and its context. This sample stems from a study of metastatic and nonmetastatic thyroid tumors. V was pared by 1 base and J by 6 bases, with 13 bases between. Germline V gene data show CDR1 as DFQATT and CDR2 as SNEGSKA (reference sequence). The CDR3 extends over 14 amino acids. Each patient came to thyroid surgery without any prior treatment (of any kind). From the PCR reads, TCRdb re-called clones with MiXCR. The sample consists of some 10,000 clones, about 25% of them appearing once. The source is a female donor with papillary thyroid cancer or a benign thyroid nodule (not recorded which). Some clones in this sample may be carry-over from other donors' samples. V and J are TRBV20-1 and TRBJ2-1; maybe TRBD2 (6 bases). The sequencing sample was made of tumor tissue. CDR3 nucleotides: TGCAGTGCTAGAGTAAGCGGGTATTTCAATGAGCAGTTCTTC. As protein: CSARVSGYFNEQFF.